Included here is one TCR beta chain sequence, with context. This clonotype occurred many times. Its antigen remains unidentified. One base away there is no much larger clone; base qualities are not given. The CDR3 spans 15 residues, from the cysteine through the phenylalanine. Kept here is only the CDR3 DNA, which spans 45 bases and is read in frame from base 1. V has 5 bases trimmed and J has 3 bases trimmed; junction bases matching no gene number 8. The germline V gene (reference sequence) gives CDR1 as LNHNV and CDR2 as YYDKDF. The library was prepared using PCR. These reads were obtained on an Illumina HiSeq 4000. Bulk TCR libraries were generated as previously described, with the TCR primers listed in Table S5 used. Purification of total RNA was performed with the Qiagen AllPrep DNA/RNA kit. Reads from multiple sequencing runs of the same library were pooled before analysis. The original methods were these. Reads were retained only if the reads had an exact TCR constant sequence, and the retained reads were trimmed to 150 nt and grouped according to their 12-nt molecular barcodes. Reads within each barcode group were sub-clustered using a 15% Levenshtein threshold, and quality-weighted consensus sequences were constructed for each RNA molecule. Non-functional sequences were filtered out, along with any lower-count sequence sitting one edit away from another sequence. Barcode sub-clusters with fewer than 20% of the maximum read count were removed, based on fitting two negative binomial distributions. TCRdb reanalyzed the raw reads on its own, using fastp at Q25 for trimming and MiXCR for clone calling, and kept in-frame beta chains. Entries are consolidated by CDR3 protein sequence, retaining the most common genes and DNA. TCRdb, not the authors, supplied the V and J calls. Across this sample there are 350,000 or so distinct CDR3 sequences, with over 20% seen only once. The biggest ten clones account for approximately 0.8% of the sample.

The data were taken from a study of molecular identifiers for immune sequencing clone quantification (dated by TCRdb to the late 2010s). With regard to the full study: For a replicate experiment, the RNA from either approximately 20,000 or 100,000 naive CD8 T cells was divided into five aliquots, and four of those aliquots went on to sequencing. CD8 T cells were used in a methods study to benchmark molecular-identifier clustering-based TCR repertoire sequencing (MIDCIRS) and TCR RNA copy counting.

Libraries of naive CD8 T cells were generated from approximately 20,000 to 1,000,000 sorted cells, with 10%, 30% or 50% of the purified RNA used. On a BD FACSAria II, naive CD8 T cells were FACS-sorted as CD8+CD4-CCR7+CD45RA+ and collected into RLT Plus buffer. Detection sensitivity was tested by spiking Jurkat RNA equal to about eleven TCR copies' worth into samples containing 20,000-1,000,000 naive CD8 T cells. Enrichment of CD8 T cells was performed with RosetteSep CD8+ T Cell Enrichment Cocktail and Ficoll-Paque, after which ACK red cell lysis was carried out. The full study reports these points: When barcode sub-clustering was left out, chimeric consensus sequences inflated TCR diversity, with chimeras reaching as high as 47%. Spiked-in Jurkat TCR RNA equal to a single cell's worth was reported to be detectable even within 1,100,000 naive CD8 T cells. Naive libraries contained spiked-in Jurkat TCR RNA (approximately nine copies' worth), which is not part of the donor repertoire. Modeling indicated about 3 TCR RNA copies recovered per cell, compared with around 10 by digital PCR, which implies a capture efficiency of around 30%. In CMV-specific effector cells, clones with more than 20 RNA copies contained over 98% of molecules, whereas in naive cells such clones contained under 1% of molecules. Highly expanded clone sizes could be underestimated because identical TCR molecules may share a barcode.

This sequence uses TRBV15 and TRBJ2-7; a stretch of 9 junction bases matches TRBD1. The sequenced material came from naive CD8+ T cells from blood, with Jurkat cell RNA spiked in. The cell subset or site label, as the study defines it: FACS-sorted CD8+CD4-CCR7+CD45RA+ naive T cells. The origin of this receptor is a human donor in good health. Some libraries in this study had Jurkat cell RNA spiked in. In nucleotide form, the sequence is TGTGCCACCAGCGGACAGGGGACGACAGGCTACGAGCAGTACTTC. This gives the protein CATSGQGTTGYEQYF.